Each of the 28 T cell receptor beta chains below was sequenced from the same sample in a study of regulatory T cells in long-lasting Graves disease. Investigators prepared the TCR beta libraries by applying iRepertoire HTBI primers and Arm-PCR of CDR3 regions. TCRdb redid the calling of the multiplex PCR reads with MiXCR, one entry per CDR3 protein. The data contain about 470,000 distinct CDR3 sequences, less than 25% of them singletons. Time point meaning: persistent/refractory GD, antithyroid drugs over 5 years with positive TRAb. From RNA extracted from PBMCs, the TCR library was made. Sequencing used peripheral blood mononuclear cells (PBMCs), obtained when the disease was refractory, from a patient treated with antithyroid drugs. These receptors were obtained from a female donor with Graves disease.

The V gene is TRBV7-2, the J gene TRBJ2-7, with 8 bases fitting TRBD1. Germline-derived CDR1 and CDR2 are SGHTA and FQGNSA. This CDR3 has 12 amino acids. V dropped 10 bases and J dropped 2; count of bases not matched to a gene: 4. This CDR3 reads CAIRTGTYEQYF. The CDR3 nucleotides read TGTGCCATTCGGACAGGGACCTACGAGCAGTACTTC.

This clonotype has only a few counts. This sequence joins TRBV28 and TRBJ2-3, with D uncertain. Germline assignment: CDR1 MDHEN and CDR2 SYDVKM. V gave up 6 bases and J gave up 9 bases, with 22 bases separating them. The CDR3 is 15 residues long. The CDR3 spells CASREPPPRKATQYF. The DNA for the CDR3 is TGTGCCAGCAGGGAACCCCCTCCACGTAAGGCCACGCAGTATTTT.

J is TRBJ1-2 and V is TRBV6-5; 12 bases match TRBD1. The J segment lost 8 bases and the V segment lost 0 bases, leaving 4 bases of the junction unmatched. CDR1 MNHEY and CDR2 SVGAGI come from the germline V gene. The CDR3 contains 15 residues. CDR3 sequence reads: CASSYSGTGGLGYTF. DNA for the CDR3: TGTGCCAGCAGTTACTCCGGGACAGGGGGCTTAGGCTACACCTTC.

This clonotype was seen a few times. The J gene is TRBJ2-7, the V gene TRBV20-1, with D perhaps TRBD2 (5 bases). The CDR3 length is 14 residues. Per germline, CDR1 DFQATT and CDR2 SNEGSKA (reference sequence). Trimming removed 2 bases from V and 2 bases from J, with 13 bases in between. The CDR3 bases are TGCAGTGCTAGAAGATTAGCGATTCCCTACGAGCAGTACTTC. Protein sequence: CSARRLAIPYEQYF.

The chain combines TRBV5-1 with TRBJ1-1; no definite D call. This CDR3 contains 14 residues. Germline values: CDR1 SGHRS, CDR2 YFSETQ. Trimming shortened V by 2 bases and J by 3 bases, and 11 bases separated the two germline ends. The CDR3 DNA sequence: TGCGCCAGCAGCTTCGACCCTGGGGACACTGAAGCTTTCTTT. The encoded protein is CASSFDPGDTEAFF.

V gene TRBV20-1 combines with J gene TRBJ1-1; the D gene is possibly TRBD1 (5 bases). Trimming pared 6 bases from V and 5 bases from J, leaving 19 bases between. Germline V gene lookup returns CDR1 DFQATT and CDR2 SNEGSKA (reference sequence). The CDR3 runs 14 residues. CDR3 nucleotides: TGCAGTGCCGAAGACCGTTTGGGGGGAACTGAAGCTTTCTTT. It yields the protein CSAEDRLGGTEAFF.

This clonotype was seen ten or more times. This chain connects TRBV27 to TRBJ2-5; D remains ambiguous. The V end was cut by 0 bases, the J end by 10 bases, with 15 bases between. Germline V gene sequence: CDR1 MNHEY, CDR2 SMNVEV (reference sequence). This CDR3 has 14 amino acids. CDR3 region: CASSLSPDAVDQYF. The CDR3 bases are TGTGCCAGCAGTTTATCTCCGGACGCGGTTGACCAGTACTTC.

CDR3 sequence reads: CASSLGAGGPDTDTQYF. DNA of the CDR3: TGTGCCAGCAGTTTAGGGGCGGGAGGGCCCGACACAGATACGCAGTATTTT. This chain uses TRBV28 with TRBJ2-3; 9 bases map to TRBD2. This CDR3 spans 17 amino acids. The germline gives CDR1 MDHEN, CDR2 SYDVKM. With 2 bases clipped from V and 2 bases from J, the junction kept 8 bases outside the gene matches.

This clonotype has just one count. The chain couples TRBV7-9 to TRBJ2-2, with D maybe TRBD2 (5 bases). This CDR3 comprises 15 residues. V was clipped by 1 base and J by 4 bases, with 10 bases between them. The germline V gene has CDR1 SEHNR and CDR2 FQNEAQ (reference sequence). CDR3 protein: CASSLDLAFTGELFF. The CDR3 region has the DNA TGTGCCAGCAGCTTAGATCTAGCTTTCACCGGGGAGCTGTTTTTT.

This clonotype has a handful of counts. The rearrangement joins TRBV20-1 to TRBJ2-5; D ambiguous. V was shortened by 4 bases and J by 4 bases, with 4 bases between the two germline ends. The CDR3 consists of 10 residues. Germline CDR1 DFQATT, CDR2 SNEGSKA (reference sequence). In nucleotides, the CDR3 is TGCAGTGCTATTCGAGAGACCCAGTACTTC. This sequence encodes CSAIRETQYF.

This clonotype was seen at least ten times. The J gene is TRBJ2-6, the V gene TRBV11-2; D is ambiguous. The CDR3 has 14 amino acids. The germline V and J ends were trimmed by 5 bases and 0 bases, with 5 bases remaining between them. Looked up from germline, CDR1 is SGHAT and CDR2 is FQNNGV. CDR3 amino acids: CASSIYSGANVLTF. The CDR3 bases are TGTGCCAGCAGCATTTACTCTGGGGCCAACGTCCTGACTTTC.

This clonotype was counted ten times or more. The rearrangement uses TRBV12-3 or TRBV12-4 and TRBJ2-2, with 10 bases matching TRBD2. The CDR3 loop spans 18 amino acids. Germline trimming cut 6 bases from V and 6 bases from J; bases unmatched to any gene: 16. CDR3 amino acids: CASSYLRLAGIKPGELFF. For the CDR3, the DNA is TGTGCCAGCAGCTATCTCCGACTAGCGGGTATTAAGCCCGGGGAGCTGTTTTTT.

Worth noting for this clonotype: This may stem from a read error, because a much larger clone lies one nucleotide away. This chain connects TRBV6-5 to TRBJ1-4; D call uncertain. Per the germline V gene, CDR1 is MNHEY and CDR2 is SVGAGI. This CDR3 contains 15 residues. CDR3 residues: CASSSAGRTNERLFF. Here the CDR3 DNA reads TGTGCCAGCAGTTCGGCAGGACGAACTAATGAAAGACTGTTTTTT.

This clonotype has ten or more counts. In nucleotides, the CDR3 is TGTGCCAGCAGCAGGGGGCTCGGTACTGAAGCTTTCTTT. This translates into CASSRGLGTEAFF. The chain recombines TRBV2 with TRBJ1-1; TRBD1 matches 8 bases. Per germline, CDR1 SNHLY and CDR2 FYNNEI. V trimming: 6 bases; J trimming: 5 bases; junction bases outside the gene matches: 5. This CDR3 comprises 13 residues. Filled out from reference TRBV2 and TRBJ1-1, the complete variable domain reads EPEVTQTPSHQVTQMGQEVILRCVPISNHLYFYWYRQILGQKVEFLVSFYNNEISEKSEIFDDQFSVERPDGSNFTLKIRSTKLEDSAMYFCASSRGLGTEAFFGQGTRLTVV.

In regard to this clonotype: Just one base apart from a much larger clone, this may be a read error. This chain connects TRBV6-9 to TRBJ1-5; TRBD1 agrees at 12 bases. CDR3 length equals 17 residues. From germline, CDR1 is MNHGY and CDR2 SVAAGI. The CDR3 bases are TGTGCCAGCAGTTCCAAGAGCGGGACAGGGGGCAATCGGCCCCAGCATTTT. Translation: CASSSKSGTGGNRPQHF.

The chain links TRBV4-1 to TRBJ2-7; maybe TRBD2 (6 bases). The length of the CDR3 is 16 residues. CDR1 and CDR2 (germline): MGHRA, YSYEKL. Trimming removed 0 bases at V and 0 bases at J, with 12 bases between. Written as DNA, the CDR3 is TGCGCCAGCAGCCAAGATTTAGCGGAACCCTCCTACGAGCAGTACTTC. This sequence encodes CASSQDLAEPSYEQYF.

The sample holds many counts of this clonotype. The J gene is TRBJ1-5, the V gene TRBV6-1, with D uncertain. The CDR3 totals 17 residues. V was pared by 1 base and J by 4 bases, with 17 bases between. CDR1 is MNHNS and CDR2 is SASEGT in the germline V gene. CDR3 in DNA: TGTGCCAGCAGTGAAGGTCTTTGGGAAATCAAGAATCAGCCCCAGCATTTT. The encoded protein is CASSEGLWEIKNQPQHF.

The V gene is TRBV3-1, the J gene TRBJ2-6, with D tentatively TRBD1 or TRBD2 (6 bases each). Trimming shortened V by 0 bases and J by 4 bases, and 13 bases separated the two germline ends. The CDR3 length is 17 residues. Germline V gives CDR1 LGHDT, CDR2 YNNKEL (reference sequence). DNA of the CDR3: TGTGCCAGCAGCCAAGATCCGGGGGCATCAGGGGCCAACGTCCTGACTTTC. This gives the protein CASSQDPGASGANVLTF.

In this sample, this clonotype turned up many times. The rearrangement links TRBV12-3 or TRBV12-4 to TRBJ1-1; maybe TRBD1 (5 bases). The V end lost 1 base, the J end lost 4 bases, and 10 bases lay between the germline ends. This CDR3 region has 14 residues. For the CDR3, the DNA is TGTGCCAGCAGTTTAGTTGGGGGAAGCACTGAAGCTTTCTTT. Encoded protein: CASSLVGGSTEAFF.

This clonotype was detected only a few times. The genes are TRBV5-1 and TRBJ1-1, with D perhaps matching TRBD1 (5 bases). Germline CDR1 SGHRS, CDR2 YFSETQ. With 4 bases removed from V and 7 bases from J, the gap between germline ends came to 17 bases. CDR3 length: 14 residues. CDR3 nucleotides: TGCGCCAGCAGCCCTCTGCACGATGGGGGTGAAGCTTTCTTT. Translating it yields CASSPLHDGGEAFF.

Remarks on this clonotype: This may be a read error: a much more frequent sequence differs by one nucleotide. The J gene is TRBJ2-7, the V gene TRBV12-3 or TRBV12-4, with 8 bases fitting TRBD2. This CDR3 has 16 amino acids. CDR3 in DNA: TGTACCAGCAGTGGCAGTAGCGGGATTCCTCCCTACGAGCAGTACTTC. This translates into CTSSGSSGIPPYEQYF.

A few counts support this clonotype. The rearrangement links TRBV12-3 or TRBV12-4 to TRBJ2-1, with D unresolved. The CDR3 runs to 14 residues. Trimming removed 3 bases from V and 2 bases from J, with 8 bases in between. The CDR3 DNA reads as TGTGCCAGCAGTTTGAACGGAGCCTACAATGAGCAGTTCTTC. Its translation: CASSLNGAYNEQFF.

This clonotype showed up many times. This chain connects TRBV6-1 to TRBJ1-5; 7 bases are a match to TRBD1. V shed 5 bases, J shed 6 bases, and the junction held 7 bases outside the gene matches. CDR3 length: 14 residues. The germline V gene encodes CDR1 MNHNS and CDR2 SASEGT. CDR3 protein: CASSRDSRSQPQHF. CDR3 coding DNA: TGTGCCAGCAGTAGGGACAGCCGGAGTCAGCCCCAGCATTTT.

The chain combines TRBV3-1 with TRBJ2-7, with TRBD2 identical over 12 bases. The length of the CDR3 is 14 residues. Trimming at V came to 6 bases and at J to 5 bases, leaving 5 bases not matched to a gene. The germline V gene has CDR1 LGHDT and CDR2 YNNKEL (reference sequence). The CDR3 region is CASSRLAGVHEQYF. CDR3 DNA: TGTGCCAGCAGTAGACTAGCGGGAGTGCACGAGCAGTACTTC.

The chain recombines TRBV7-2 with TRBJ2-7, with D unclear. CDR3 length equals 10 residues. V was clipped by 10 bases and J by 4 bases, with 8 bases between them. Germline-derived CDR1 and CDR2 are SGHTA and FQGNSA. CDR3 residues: CATRRYEQYF. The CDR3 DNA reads TGTGCCACAAGGCGATACGAGCAGTACTTC.

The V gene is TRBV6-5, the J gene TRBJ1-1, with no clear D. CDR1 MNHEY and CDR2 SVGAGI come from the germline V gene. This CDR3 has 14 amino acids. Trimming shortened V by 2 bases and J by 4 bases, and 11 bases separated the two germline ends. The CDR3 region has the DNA TGTGCCAGCAGTTACGGCAGAACAAGCACTGAAGCTTTCTTT. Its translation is CASSYGRTSTEAFF.

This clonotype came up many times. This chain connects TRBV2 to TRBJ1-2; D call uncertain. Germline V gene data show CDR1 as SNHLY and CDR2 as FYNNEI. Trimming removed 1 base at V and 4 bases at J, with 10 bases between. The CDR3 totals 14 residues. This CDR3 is CASSEDPRIYGYTF. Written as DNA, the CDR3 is TGTGCCAGCAGTGAAGATCCCAGAATCTATGGCTACACCTTC. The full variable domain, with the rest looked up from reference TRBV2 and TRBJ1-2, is EPEVTQTPSHQVTQMGQEVILRCVPISNHLYFYWYRQILGQKVEFLVSFYNNEISEKSEIFDDQFSVERPDGSNFTLKIRSTKLEDSAMYFCASSEDPRIYGYTFGSGTRLTVV.

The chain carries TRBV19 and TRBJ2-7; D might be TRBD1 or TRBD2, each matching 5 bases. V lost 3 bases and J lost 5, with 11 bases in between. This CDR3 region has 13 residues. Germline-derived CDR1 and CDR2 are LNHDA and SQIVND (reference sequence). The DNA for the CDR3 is TGTGCCAGTAGTATTATTGGGGGTGACGAGCAGTACTTC. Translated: CASSIIGGDEQYF.